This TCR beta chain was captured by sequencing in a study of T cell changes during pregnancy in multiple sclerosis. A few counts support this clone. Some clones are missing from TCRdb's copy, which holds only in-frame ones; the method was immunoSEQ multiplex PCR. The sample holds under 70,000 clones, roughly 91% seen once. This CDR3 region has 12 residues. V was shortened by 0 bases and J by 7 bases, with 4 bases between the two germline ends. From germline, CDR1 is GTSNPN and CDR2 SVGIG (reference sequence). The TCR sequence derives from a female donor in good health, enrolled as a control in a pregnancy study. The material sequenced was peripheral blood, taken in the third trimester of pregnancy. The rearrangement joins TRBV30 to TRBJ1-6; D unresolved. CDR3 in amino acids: CAWSVANSPLHF. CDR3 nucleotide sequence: TGTGCCTGGAGTGTGGCCAATTCACCCCTCCACTTT. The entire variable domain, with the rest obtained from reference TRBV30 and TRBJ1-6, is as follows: SQTIHQWPATLVQPVGSPLSLECTVEGTSNPNLYWYRQAAGRGLQLLFYSVGIGQISSEVPQNLSASRPQDRQFILSSKKLLLSDSGFYLCAWSVANSPLHFGNGTRLTVT.